This T cell receptor (beta chain) was retrieved from a study of Graves' ophthalmopathy and Graves' hyperthyroidism. TCR beta CDR3 regions were amplified from RNA transcripts. After a first-round RT-PCR with HTBI primers, a second-round multiplex PCR was run. TCRdb reanalysed the multiplex PCR reads using MiXCR and keeps one entry per CDR3 protein. The profile shows some 380,000 distinct CDR3 sequences, about 16% of them singletons. The sample taken for sequencing was peripheral blood. This clonotype was obtained from a woman aged 18-35 years with stable Graves' hyperthyroidism.

The CDR3 sequence is CASTTGGTGGQAEYF. CDR3 in DNA: TGTGCCAGCACCACTGGGGGGACAGGGGGTCAAGCGGAGTACTTC. The chain is built from TRBV6-1 and TRBJ2-7; 11 bases line up with TRBD1. Germline CDR1 is MNHNS and CDR2 is SASEGT. This CDR3 has 15 amino acids. V trimming: 7 bases; J trimming: 11 bases; junction bases outside the gene matches: 16.